This record covers a single TCR beta chain. Its target is not known. The data were obtained in a study of blood T cells in healthy people across ages. Overall study results and limits: Roughly linear declines in TCR beta diversity per million T cells occurred with age. It was not possible, with unsorted PBMCs, to conclusively compare naive and antigen-experienced cells.

Trimming at V came to 4 bases and at J to 7 bases, leaving 9 bases not matched to a gene. In germline, CDR1 is DFQATT, CDR2 SNEGSKA (reference sequence). The CDR3 length is 13 residues. Primers used in a second PCR of about 6 to 12 cycles were a sample-barcoded 5' primer and a J-beta primer mix. TCRdb reprocessed the 5' RACE reads with MiXCR, giving one entry per CDR3 protein. Among 650,000 to 1,000,000 distinct CDR3 sequences listed, under 40% were seen once. They isolated at least 6 million PBMCs from each sample. This TCR derives from a man aged 18-30 years in good health. The sample taken for sequencing was blood. The rearrangement links TRBV20-1 to TRBJ2-7, with 8 nucleotides matching TRBD1. The CDR3 sequence: CSATDRVRDEQYF. The CDR3 DNA reads TGCAGTGCTACGGACAGGGTGCGGGATGAGCAGTACTTC.